The rows below give T cell receptor beta chains drawn from one sample of a study of blood T cell repertoires in COVID-19. TCRdb's table, derived via immunoSEQ multiplex PCR, lists solely in-frame clones and lacks some. This sample yields some 130,000 clones, of which approximately 80% are seen a single time; approximately 6% belongs to the top ten. The sample consisted of PBMCs or T cells enriched from blood (not recorded which). The receptors shown here come from a woman aged 45-65 years who had recovered from COVID-19. Both conserved end residues are part of each CDR3. The D gene is left open where the match is weak. The listing skips clone size in some rows; elsewhere it reads once, few, many or a size class.

>TRBV10-3|NA|TRBJ2-1|NA
TGTGCCATCGATGCTGGCGGGTCATACAATGAGCAGTTCTTC
CAIDAGGSYNEQFF
>TRBV11-2|NA|TRBJ2-3|TRBD2
TGTGCCAGCAGCTTAATGCGGGGGGGCAGCACAGATACGCAGTATTTT
CASSLMRGGSTDTQYF
>TRBV4-1|NA|TRBJ2-7|TRBD1
TGCGCCAGCAGCCAAGTTGGACAGGGGGCCTACGAGCAGTACTTC
CASSQVGQGAYEQYF
>TRBV10-3|NA|TRBJ2-3|TRBD2
TGTGCCATCAGTGGGGGACTAGCCTCAGATACGCAGTATTTT
CAISGGLASDTQYF
>TRBV2|few|TRBJ1-6|NA
TGTGCCAGCACAAATCGGGGTCCTGGCAATTCACCCCTCCACTTT
CASTNRGPGNSPLHF
>TRBV2|NA|TRBJ2-5|TRBD2
TGTGCCGGCTCACTAGCGGGAGAGACCCAGTACTTC
CAGSLAGETQYF
>TRBV20-1|NA|TRBJ2-5|NA
TGCAGTGCTAGACGGGAAGAGACCCAGTACTTC
CSARREETQYF
>TRBV19|once|TRBJ1-1|TRBD1
TGTGCCAGTATCCCCGACAGGGGGGGGACTGAAGCTTTCTTT
CASIPDRGGTEAFF
>TRBV7-8|NA|TRBJ1-6|NA
TGTGCCAGCAGCTTAACCCGAGACTATAATTCACCCCTCCACTTT
CASSLTRDYNSPLHF
>TRBV7-6|few|TRBJ1-1|TRBD1
TGTGCCAGCAGCCCGGGTGCGGGACAGTTCTCGAACACTGAAGCTTTCTTT
CASSPGAGQFSNTEAFF
>TRBV25-1|NA|TRBJ2-3|TRBD2
TGTGCCAGCAGTGACCTAGCGGGGGGGCAAGGAGATACGCAGTATTTT
CASSDLAGGQGDTQYF
>TRBV10-2|NA|TRBJ2-1|TRBD2
TGCGCCAGCAGCCGCGGGGGTTCAGGGCCCCTCGGCGATGAGCAGTTCTTC
CASSRGGSGPLGDEQFF
>TRBV15|NA|TRBJ1-2|NA
TGTGCCACCAGCAGTGACACTAACTATGGCTACACCTTC
CATSSDTNYGYTF
>TRBV2|NA|TRBJ1-1|NA
TGTGCCAGCGAGGGCGGAAGGGACACTGAAGCTTTCTTT
CASEGGRDTEAFF
>TRBV5-1|NA|TRBJ1-2|TRBD1
TGCGCCAGCACGAACACAGGGGGTAATGGCTACACCTTC
CASTNTGGNGYTF
>TRBV18|NA|TRBJ1-2|TRBD1
TGTGCCAGCTCACCAGGGGACAGGGACTACACCTTC
CASSPGDRDYTF
>TRBV5-6|NA|TRBJ1-1|TRBD1
TGTGCCAGCAGCTGGGGGACAGGGCTGAACACTGAAGCTTTCTTT
CASSWGTGLNTEAFF
>TRBV29-1|NA|TRBJ2-5|NA
TGCAGCGCTTCACTTGGGGCAAAAGAGACCCAGTACTTC
CSASLGAKETQYF
>TRBV6-8|once|TRBJ2-3|TRBD2
TGTGACCCACAACGGGGGGGAATCCCAGATACGCAGTATTTT
CDPQRGGIPDTQYF
>TRBV28|few|TRBJ1-5|NA
TGTGCCAGCAGTCCCCTTGTTCTCCGGGAAACGGCGCGCGGGCAGCCCCAGCATTTT
CASSPLVLRETARGQPQHF
>TRBV5-4|NA|TRBJ1-2|TRBD1
TGTGCCAGCAGTCCTCAGACAGGGGGCGGCTATGGCTACACCTTC
CASSPQTGGGYGYTF
>TRBV5-1|NA|TRBJ2-7|NA
TGCGCCAGCAGCTTGCAGGGCCTCTCCTACGAGCAGTACTTC
CASSLQGLSYEQYF
>TRBV3-1/TRBV3-2|NA|TRBJ1-5|NA
TGTGCCAGCAGCTCACAGGGTCGGAATCAGCCCCAGCATTTT
CASSSQGRNQPQHF
>TRBV27|medium-sized|TRBJ1-1|NA
TGTGCCAGCAGTTCCGGTGGCACTGAAGCTTTCTTT
CASSSGGTEAFF
>TRBV28|many|TRBJ1-5|NA
TGTGCCAGCATAGCTGGTCCTACCCTCTATCAGCCCCAGCATTTT
CASIAGPTLYQPQHF
>TRBV27|NA|TRBJ2-7|TRBD2
TGTGCCAGCAGTTTAAACGGGGGGGGCTTTTACGAGCAGTACTTC
CASSLNGGGFYEQYF
>TRBV5-4|NA|TRBJ1-5|TRBD1
TGTGCCAGCAGCCAGGGACAGGGCAATCAGCCCCAGCATTTT
CASSQGQGNQPQHF
>TRBV5-1|NA|TRBJ2-2|TRBD1
TGCGCCAGCAGCTGGGGACAGGGTGATGGGGAGCTGTTTTTT
CASSWGQGDGELFF
>TRBV16|NA|TRBJ1-1|NA
TGTGCCAGCAGCCAATCGAACCTTATTGGAGGGACTGAAGCTTTCTTT
CASSQSNLIGGTEAFF
>TRBV29-1|NA|TRBJ2-3|TRBD2
TGCAGCGGAGGACTAGCGGGGGGCACAGATACGCAGTATTTT
CSGGLAGGTDTQYF
>TRBV28|NA|TRBJ1-4|NA
TGTGCCAGCAGTTTAAGGACAGAGGAAAAACTGTTTTTT
CASSLRTEEKLFF
>TRBV6-5|NA|TRBJ1-2|TRBD1
TGTGCCAGCAGTACCCGACAGGGGGGATACGGCTACACCTTC
CASSTRQGGYGYTF
>TRBV5-4|NA|TRBJ2-5|TRBD2
TGTGCCAGCAAGAGACTAGCGGGGGGGCGGGAGACCCAGTACTTC
CASKRLAGGRETQYF
>TRBV7-2|NA|TRBJ2-7|NA
TGTGCCAGCAGCTTAGTGGGCACCTACGAGCAGTACTTC
CASSLVGTYEQYF
>TRBV19|NA|TRBJ1-1|NA
TGTGCCAGTAGTATAGAGAGACAGTACATGAACACTGAAGCTTTCTTT
CASSIERQYMNTEAFF
>TRBV9|few|TRBJ2-7|NA
TGTGCCAGCAGCGTAGGGGCGTTGAGCTCCTACGAGCAGTACTTC
CASSVGALSSYEQYF
>TRBV29-1|NA|TRBJ2-3|NA
TGCAGCGTTGAAGCGGGGGGCACAGATACGCAGTATTTT
CSVEAGGTDTQYF
>TRBV2|once|TRBJ2-1|TRBD2
TGTGCCAGCAGTCCGGGACTAGCGGGGTCCAATGAGCAGTTCTTC
CASSPGLAGSNEQFF